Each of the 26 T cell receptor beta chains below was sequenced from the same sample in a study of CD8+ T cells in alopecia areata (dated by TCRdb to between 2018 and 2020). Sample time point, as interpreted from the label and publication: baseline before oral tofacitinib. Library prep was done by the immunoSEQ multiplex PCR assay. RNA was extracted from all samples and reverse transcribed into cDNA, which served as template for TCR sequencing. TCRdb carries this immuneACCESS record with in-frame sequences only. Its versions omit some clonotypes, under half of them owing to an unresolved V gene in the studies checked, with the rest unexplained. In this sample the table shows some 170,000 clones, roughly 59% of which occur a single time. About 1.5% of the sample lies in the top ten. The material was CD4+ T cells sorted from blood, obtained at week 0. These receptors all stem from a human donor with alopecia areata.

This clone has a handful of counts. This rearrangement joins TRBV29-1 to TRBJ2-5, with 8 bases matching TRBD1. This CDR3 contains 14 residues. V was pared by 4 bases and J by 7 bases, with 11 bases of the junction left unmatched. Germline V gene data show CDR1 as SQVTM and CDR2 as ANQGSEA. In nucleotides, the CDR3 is TGCAGCGTTGGGAGGGGACAGGCCGATGGGACCCAGTACTTC. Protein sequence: CSVGRGQADGTQYF.

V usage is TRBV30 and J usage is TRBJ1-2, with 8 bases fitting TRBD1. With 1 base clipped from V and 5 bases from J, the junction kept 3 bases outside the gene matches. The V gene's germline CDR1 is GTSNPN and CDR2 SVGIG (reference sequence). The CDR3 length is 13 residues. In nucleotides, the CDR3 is TGTGCCTGGAGTGGACAGGGGATTTATGGCTACACCTTC. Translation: CAWSGQGIYGYTF.

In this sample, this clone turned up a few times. The chain's CDR3 is CASSQEARTGANVLTF. The CDR3, as DNA: TGCGCCAGCAGCCAAGAAGCTCGGACTGGGGCCAACGTCCTGACTTTC. The V gene is TRBV4-3, the J gene TRBJ2-6, with D unresolved. Trimming shortened V by 0 bases and J by 2 bases, and 8 bases separated the two germline ends. CDR3 size: 16 residues. Germline V gene lookup returns CDR1 LGHNA and CDR2 YSLEER.

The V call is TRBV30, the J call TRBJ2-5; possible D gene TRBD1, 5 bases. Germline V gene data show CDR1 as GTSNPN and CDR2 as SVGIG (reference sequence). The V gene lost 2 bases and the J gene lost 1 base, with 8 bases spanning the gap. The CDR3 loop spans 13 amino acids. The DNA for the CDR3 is TGTGCCTGGAGTTACAGGTTCCAAGAGACCCAGTACTTC. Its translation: CAWSYRFQETQYF.

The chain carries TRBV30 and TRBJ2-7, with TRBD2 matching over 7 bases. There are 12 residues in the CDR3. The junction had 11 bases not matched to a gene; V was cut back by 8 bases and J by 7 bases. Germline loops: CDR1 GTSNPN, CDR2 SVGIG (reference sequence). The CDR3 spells CATRLPGGEQYF. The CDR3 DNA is TGTGCCACACGATTACCGGGGGGTGAGCAGTACTTC.

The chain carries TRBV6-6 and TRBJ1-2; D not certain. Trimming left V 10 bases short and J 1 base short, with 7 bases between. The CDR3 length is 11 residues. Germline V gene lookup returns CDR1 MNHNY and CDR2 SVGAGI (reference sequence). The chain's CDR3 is CATQDNYGYTF. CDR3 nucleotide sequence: TGTGCCACCCAGGATAACTATGGCTACACCTTC.

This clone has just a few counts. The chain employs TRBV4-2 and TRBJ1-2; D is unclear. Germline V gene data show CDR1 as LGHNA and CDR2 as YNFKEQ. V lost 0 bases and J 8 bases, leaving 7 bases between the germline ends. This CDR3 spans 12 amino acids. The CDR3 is CASSQDGEGYTF. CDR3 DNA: TGTGCCAGCAGCCAAGATGGCGAGGGCTACACCTTC.

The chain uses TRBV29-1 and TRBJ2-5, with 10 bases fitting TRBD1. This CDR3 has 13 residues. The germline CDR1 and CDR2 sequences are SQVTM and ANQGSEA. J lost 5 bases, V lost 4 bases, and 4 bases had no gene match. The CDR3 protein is CSVAGTGVETQYF. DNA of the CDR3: TGCAGCGTTGCAGGGACAGGGGTGGAGACCCAGTACTTC.

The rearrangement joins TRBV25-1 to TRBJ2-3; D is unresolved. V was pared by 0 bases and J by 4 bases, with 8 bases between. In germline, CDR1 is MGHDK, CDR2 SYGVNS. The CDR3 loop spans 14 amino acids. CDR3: CASSEYGWSDTQYF. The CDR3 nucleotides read TGTGCCAGCAGTGAATATGGGTGGTCAGATACGCAGTATTTT.

The CDR3 DNA follows: TGCAGCGTTGAAAGGAGGGGATTTAGTGACACTGAAGCTTTCTTT. This translates into CSVERRGFSDTEAFF. This chain joins TRBV29-1 and TRBJ1-1, with D possibly TRBD1 on 5 matching bases. The CDR3 has 15 amino acids. Trimming pared 2 bases from V and 3 bases from J, leaving 16 bases between. In germline, CDR1 is SQVTM, CDR2 ANQGSEA.

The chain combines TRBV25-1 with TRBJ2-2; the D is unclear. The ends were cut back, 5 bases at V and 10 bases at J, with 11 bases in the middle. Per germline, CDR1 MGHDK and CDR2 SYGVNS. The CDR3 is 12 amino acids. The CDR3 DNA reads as TGTGCCAGCAGTCGTTTGCAGGAGGAGCTGTTTTTT. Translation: CASSRLQEELFF. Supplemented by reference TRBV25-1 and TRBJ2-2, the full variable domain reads EADIYQTPRYLVIGTGKKITLECSQTMGHDKMYWYQQDPGMELHLIHYSYGVNSTEKGDLSSESTVSRIRTEHFPLTLESARPSHTSQYLCASSRLQEELFFGEGSRLTVL.

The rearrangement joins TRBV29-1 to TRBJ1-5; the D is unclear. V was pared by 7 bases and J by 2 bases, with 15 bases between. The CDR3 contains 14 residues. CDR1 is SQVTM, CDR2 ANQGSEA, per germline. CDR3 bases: TGCAGCGCAAAATGGGCTTACGGCAATCAGCCCCAGCATTTT. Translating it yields CSAKWAYGNQPQHF.

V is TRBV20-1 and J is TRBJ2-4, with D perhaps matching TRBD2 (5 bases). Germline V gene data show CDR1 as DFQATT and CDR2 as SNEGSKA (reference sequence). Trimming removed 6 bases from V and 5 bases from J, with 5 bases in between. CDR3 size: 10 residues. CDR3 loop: CSAGENIQYF. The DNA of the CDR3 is TGCAGTGCCGGGGAAAACATTCAGTACTTC.

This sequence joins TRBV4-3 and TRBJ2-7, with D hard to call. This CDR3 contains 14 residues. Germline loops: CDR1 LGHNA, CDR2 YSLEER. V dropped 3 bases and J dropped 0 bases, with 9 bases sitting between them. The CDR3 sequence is CASSQAESSYEQYF. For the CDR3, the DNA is TGCGCCAGCAGCCAGGCTGAAAGCTCCTACGAGCAGTACTTC.

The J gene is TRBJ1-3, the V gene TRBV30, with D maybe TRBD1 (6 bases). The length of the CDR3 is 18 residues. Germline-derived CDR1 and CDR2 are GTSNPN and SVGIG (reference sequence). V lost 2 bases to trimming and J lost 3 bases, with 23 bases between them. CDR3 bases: TGTGCCTGGAGTCACGGAACAATTCAGGGGAAGGTTGGAAACACCATATATTTT. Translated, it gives CAWSHGTIQGKVGNTIYF. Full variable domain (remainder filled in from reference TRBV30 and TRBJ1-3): SQTIHQWPATLVQPVGSPLSLECTVEGTSNPNLYWYRQAAGRGLQLLFYSVGIGQISSEVPQNLSASRPQDRQFILSSKKLLLSDSGFYLCAWSHGTIQGKVGNTIYFGEGSWLTVV.

DNA for the CDR3: TGCAGCGTTGACAGAGGGCAGAATAATGAGCAGTTCTTC. Its protein product is CSVDRGQNNEQFF. The rearrangement links TRBV29-1 to TRBJ2-1; D perhaps matches TRBD2 (5 bases). This CDR3 has 13 amino acids. Per germline, CDR1 SQVTM and CDR2 ANQGSEA. V gave up 3 bases and J gave up 7 bases, with 13 bases separating them.

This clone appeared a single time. CDR3 sequence: CASSPTWGSSSYNSPLHF. CDR3 nucleotide sequence: TGCGCCAGCAGCCCGACGTGGGGGTCAAGCTCCTATAATTCACCCCTCCACTTT. This chain links TRBV5-1 with TRBJ1-6, with D maybe TRBD1 (5 bases). V was cut by 4 bases and J by 0 bases, with 17 bases left in between. CDR1 is SGHRS and CDR2 is YFSETQ in the germline V gene. This CDR3 comprises 18 residues.

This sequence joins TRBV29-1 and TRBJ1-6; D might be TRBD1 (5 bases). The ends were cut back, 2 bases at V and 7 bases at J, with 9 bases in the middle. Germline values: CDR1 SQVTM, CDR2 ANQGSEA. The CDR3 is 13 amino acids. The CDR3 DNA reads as TGCAGCGTTGAAACGGGGCCGAATTCACCCCTCCACTTT. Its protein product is CSVETGPNSPLHF.

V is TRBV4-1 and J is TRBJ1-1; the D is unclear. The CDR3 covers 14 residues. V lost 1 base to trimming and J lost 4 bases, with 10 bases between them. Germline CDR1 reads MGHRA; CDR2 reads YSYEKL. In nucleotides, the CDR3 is TGCGCCAGCAGCCAAGTAGTGGTTCCCACTGAAGCTTTCTTT. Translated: CASSQVVVPTEAFF.

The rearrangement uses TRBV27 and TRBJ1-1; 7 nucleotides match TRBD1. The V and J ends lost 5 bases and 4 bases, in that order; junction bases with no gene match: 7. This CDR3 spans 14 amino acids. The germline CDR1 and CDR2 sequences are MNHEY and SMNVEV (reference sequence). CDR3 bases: TGTGCCAGCAGTACTCGACAGGGAGCCACTGAAGCTTTCTTT. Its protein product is CASSTRQGATEAFF.

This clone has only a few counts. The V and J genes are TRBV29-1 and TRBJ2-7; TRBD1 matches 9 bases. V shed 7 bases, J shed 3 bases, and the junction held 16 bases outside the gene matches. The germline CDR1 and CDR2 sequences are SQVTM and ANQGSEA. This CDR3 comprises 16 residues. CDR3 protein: CSAGGADRGRLYEQYF. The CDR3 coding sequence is TGCAGCGCCGGGGGAGCGGACAGGGGACGGCTCTACGAGCAGTACTTC.

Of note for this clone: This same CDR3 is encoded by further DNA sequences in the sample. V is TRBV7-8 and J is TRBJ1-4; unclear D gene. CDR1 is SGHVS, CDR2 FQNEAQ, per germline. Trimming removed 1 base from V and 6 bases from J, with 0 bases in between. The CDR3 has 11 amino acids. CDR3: CASSLDEKLFF. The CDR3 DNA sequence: TGTGCCAGCAGCTTAGATGAAAAACTGTTTTTT. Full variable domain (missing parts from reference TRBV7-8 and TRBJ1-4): GAGVSQSPRYKVAKRGQDVALRCDPISGHVSLFWYQQALGQGPEFLTYFQNEAQLDKSGLPSDRFFAERPEGSVSTLKIQRTQQEDSAVYLCASSLDEKLFFGSGTQLSVL.

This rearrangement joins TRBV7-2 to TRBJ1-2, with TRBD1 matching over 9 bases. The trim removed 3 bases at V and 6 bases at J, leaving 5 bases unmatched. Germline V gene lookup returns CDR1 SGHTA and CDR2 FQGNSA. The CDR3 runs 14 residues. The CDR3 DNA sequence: TGTGCCAGCAGCTTCCCGGGACAGGGAAATGGCTACACCTTC. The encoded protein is CASSFPGQGNGYTF.

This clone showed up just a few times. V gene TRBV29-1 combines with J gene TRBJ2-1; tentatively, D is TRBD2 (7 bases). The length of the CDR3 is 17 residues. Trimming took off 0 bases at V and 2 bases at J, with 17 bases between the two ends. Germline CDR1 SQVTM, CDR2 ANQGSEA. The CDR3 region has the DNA TGCAGCGTTGAAGACCTTCGTCGGGGGGCCCCCTACAATGAGCAGTTCTTC. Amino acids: CSVEDLRRGAPYNEQFF.

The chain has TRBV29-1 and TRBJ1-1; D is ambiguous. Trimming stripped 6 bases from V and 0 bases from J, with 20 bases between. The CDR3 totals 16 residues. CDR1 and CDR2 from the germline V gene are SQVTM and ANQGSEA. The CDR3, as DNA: TGCAGCGTCGGGAGCGACGGCCTACTTTTGAACACTGAAGCTTTCTTT. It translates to CSVGSDGLLLNTEAFF.

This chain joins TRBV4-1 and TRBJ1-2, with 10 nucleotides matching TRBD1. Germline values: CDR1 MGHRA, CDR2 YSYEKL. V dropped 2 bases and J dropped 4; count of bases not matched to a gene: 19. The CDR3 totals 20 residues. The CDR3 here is CASSQPFDRGQGFKGYGYTF. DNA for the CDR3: TGCGCCAGCAGCCAACCGTTCGACAGGGGGCAGGGTTTTAAAGGCTATGGCTACACCTTC.